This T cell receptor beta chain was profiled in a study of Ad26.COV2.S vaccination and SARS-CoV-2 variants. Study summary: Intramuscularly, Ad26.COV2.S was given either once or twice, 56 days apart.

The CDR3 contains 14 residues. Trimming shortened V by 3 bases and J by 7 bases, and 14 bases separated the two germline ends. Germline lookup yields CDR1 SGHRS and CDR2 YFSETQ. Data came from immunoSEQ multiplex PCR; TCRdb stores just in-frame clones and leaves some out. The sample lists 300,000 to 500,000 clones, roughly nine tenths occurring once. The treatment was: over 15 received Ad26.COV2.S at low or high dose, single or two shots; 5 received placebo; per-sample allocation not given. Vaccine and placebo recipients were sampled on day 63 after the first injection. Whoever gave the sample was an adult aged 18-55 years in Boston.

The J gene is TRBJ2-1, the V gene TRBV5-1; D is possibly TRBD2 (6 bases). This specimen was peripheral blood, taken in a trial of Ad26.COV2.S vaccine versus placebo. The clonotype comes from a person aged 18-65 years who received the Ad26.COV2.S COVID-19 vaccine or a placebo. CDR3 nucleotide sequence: TGCGCCAGCAGCTCCCGGACTACCGAGAATGAGCAGTTCTTC. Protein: CASSSRTTENEQFF. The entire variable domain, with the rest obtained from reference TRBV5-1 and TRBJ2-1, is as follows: KAGVTQTPRYLIKTRGQQVTLSCSPISGHRSVSWYQQTPGQGLQFLFEYFSETQRNKGNFPGRFSGRQFSNSRSEMNVSTLELGDSALYLCASSSRTTENEQFFGPGTRLTVL.